What follows is one TCR beta chain and its context. Its antigen is unknown. For each CD8+ T cell subset, flow sorting was done in triplicate, and about 300,000 cells per subset went directly into RLT lysis buffer. Naive CD8+ T cells were defined stringently as CD45RO-CCR7+CD27+CD95- to exclude memory contaminants. Standard density gradient centrifugation was used to isolate peripheral blood mononuclear cells from buffy coats. Naive CXCR3-negative and CXCR3-positive CD8+ T cells were flow-sorted on a FACSAria III. An RNeasy Mini Kit was used to extract total RNA from the sorted cells. The data are from a study of CXCR3-negative and CXCR3-positive naive CD8 T cells (dated by TCRdb to the late 2010s). Concerning the study at large: Some 130 million TRB reads were obtained in total, roughly 1.5 +/- 0.3 million reads per library. Data from 11 donors, pooled across two independent experiments, went into the diversity and physicochemical repertoire analyses. For the TRBV-TRBJ cluster analysis, the naive subsets came from 5 or 6 donors, while the memory cells came from 3 donors. What the authors observed across the whole study: Within the same donor, TRBV-TRBJ usage looked similar between naive CXCR3-negative and CXCR3-positive cells, but memory cells had distinct patterns. Because surface CD5, which has been linked to self-reactivity in mice, was comparable between naive subsets, TCR interaction strength was also inferred from TRB CDR3 physicochemical properties. Freshly isolated PBMCs were used for most assays because CXCR3 expression partially decreased after cryopreservation. Comparably high repertoire diversity was found in both naive subsets, whereas much lower repertoire diversity was found in memory CD8+ T cells. Compared with CXCR3-negative naive cells, CXCR3-positive naive cells had TRB CDR3s with higher hydrophobicity (lower Kidera factor 4), lower energy, and higher strength and volume indices.

For CDR1 and CDR2, the germline V gene lists SQVTM and ANQGSEA. The CDR3 spans 13 residues, from the cysteine through the phenylalanine. No DNA is given. Sequencing instrument: NextSeq 550. The Human TCR Profiling Kit (MiLaboratory) was used to prepare UMI-labeled 5' RACE TRB cDNA libraries. The full amount of extracted RNA was used for cDNA synthesis, and the full amount of resulting cDNA was used for PCR amplification. Libraries were prepared in parallel using an identical number of PCR cycles. The original methods were these. MIGEC and MiXCR extracted about 50,000 +/- 10,000 unique UMI-labeled TRB cDNA molecules per library, requiring at least two reads per UMI. On average, around 40,000 +/- 10,000 functional in-frame TRB CDR3 nucleotide clonotypes lacking stop codons were found per library. After downsampling to 5000 UMI-labeled TRB molecules per sample, diversity metrics, including normalized Shannon-Wiener and Chao1, were computed in VDJtools. For the central five CDR3 residues, VDJtools calculated physicochemical properties weighted by clonotype size, namely interaction energy, strength, volume and Kidera factor 4. TCRdb reprocessed the reads into one record per CDR3 protein sequence, lacking DNA. The V and J calls shown here were made by TCRdb, not taken from the authors' results. The sample has roughly 93,000 distinct CDR3 sequences on record. The top ten hold 0.85% to 1.4% of the sample.

This sequence uses TRBV29-1 and TRBJ2-1; TCRdb proposes TRBD1, but this gene call is untestable without DNA. The sample comprised naive CXCR3+ CD8+ T cells from blood. The sample's cell subset or site label, decoded: CD45RO-CCR7+CD27+CD95- naive CD8+ T cells expressing CXCR3 (TNR3+). The TCR sequence derives from a human donor in good health. Some clones in this sample may be carry-over from other donors' samples. The CDR3 protein: CGVETGFPKEQFF.